Below are 10 T cell receptor beta chains sequenced from a single sample in a study of vaccination and CD4 T cells after COVID-19. Documented treatment: roughly nine-day PBMC culture with coronavirus spike peptide pools or control peptides (ViraFEST assay). Sequence data for DNA of cultured CD4+ T cells were generated by the Oncomine TCR Beta short-read assay. TCRdb recomputed calls from the PCR reads with MiXCR, one row per CDR3 protein. The repertoire holds about 17,000 distinct CDR3 sequences, with less than 50% as singletons. Antigen specificity for these receptors is unknown. Sequencing input: CD4+ T cells from blood, cultured in vitro. These receptors were obtained from a human donor who had recovered from COVID-19.

Only a few counts were recorded for this clonotype. This chain links TRBV7-2 with TRBJ2-2; D remains unclear. This CDR3 comprises 15 residues. Trimming removed 5 bases from V and 1 base from J, with 11 bases in between. Germline V gene sequence: CDR1 SGHTA, CDR2 FQGNSA. The CDR3 is CASSRTPGNTGELFF. Here the CDR3 DNA reads TGTGCCAGCAGCAGAACCCCAGGGAACACCGGGGAGCTGTTTTTT.

This chain joins TRBV19 and TRBJ1-2; possible D gene TRBD1, 5 bases. The CDR3 covers 14 residues. The V end was cut by 7 bases, the J end by 3 bases, with 15 bases between. Germline assignment: CDR1 LNHDA and CDR2 SQIVND (reference sequence). The CDR3 DNA sequence: TGTGCCAGTACTCACCCCGGGGACTACTATGGCTACACCTTC. Translating it yields CASTHPGDYYGYTF. The variable domain in full, with the rest retrieved from reference TRBV19 and TRBJ1-2, is DGGITQSPKYLFRKEGQNVTLSCEQNLNHDAMYWYRQDPGQGLRLIYYSQIVNDFQKGDIAEGYSVSREKKESFPLTVTSAQKNPTAFYLCASTHPGDYYGYTFGSGTRLTVV.

The CDR3: CSASYPTRDLQADTQYF. The CDR3 DNA sequence: TGCAGTGCTAGCTATCCCACTAGGGACTTACAGGCAGATACGCAGTATTTT. The rearrangement uses TRBV20-1 and TRBJ2-3; D may be TRBD2 (6 bases). Trimming pared 3 bases from V and 4 bases from J, leaving 23 bases between. This CDR3 is built from 17 residues. The V gene's germline CDR1 is DFQATT and CDR2 SNEGSKA (reference sequence).

The chain carries TRBV24-1 and TRBJ2-3, with D perhaps assigned TRBD1 or TRBD2 (5 bases each). This CDR3 comprises 15 residues. Germline CDR1 is KGHDR and CDR2 is SFDVKD. V was trimmed by 1 base and J by 2 bases, leaving 9 bases between them. Written as DNA, the CDR3 is TGTGCCACCAGTGATTTAGGGACCGACACAGATACGCAGTATTTT. Translated, it gives CATSDLGTDTDTQYF.

The chain couples TRBV20-1 to TRBJ2-1; tentatively, D is TRBD1 (5 bases). The V and J ends lost 5 bases and 3 bases respectively, with 17 bases between them. Looked up from germline, CDR1 is DFQATT and CDR2 is SNEGSKA (reference sequence). The CDR3 is 15 amino acids. CDR3 in DNA: TGCAGTGCTGGACACCCGCAAAGGGGCTACAATGAGCAGTTCTTC. It yields the protein CSAGHPQRGYNEQFF.

V is TRBV19 and J is TRBJ1-5; a possible D gene is TRBD1 (5 bases). CDR3 size: 14 residues. Trimming took off 6 bases at V and 7 bases at J, with 16 bases between the two ends. Per germline, CDR1 LNHDA and CDR2 SQIVND (reference sequence). Written as DNA, the CDR3 is TGTGCCAGTAGGCAGTCAGGGTTTGGACAGCCCCAGCATTTT. Its translation is CASRQSGFGQPQHF. Drawing the rest from reference TRBV19 and TRBJ1-5, the complete variable domain is DGGITQSPKYLFRKEGQNVTLSCEQNLNHDAMYWYRQDPGQGLRLIYYSQIVNDFQKGDIAEGYSVSREKKESFPLTVTSAQKNPTAFYLCASRQSGFGQPQHFGDGTRLSIL.

The rearrangement links TRBV3-1 to TRBJ2-3; D is ambiguous. The CDR3 is made up of 13 amino acids. Germline CDR1 reads LGHDT; CDR2 reads YNNKEL (reference sequence). The V and J ends lost 4 bases and 0 bases respectively, with 5 bases between them. Written as DNA, the CDR3 is TGTGCCAGCAGCCCTTATAGCACAGATACGCAGTATTTT. Its translation is CASSPYSTDTQYF.

The gene calls are TRBV20-1 and TRBJ2-5; D not resolved. With 5 bases removed from V and 2 bases from J, the gap between germline ends came to 9 bases. The germline V gene has CDR1 DFQATT and CDR2 SNEGSKA (reference sequence). The CDR3 runs 12 residues. CDR3 amino acids: CSAVLPQETQYF. The CDR3 DNA is TGCAGTGCTGTACTACCACAAGAGACCCAGTACTTC.

The chain combines TRBV29-1 with TRBJ1-3; no reliable D call. From germline, CDR1 is SQVTM and CDR2 ANQGSEA. CDR3 size: 12 residues. V was cut by 5 bases and J by 3 bases, with 8 bases left in between. Here the CDR3 DNA reads TGCAGCGTTCGGGGAGGTGGAAACACCATATATTTT. Translation gives CSVRGGGNTIYF.

This sequence joins TRBV7-9 and TRBJ1-2; D remains unclear. V dropped 1 base and J dropped 0 bases, with 3 bases sitting between them. Germline loops: CDR1 SEHNR, CDR2 FQNEAQ (reference sequence). CDR3 length equals 13 residues. In DNA, the CDR3 is TGTGCCAGCAGCTTAGGGGCTAACTATGGCTACACCTTC. This translates into CASSLGANYGYTF.